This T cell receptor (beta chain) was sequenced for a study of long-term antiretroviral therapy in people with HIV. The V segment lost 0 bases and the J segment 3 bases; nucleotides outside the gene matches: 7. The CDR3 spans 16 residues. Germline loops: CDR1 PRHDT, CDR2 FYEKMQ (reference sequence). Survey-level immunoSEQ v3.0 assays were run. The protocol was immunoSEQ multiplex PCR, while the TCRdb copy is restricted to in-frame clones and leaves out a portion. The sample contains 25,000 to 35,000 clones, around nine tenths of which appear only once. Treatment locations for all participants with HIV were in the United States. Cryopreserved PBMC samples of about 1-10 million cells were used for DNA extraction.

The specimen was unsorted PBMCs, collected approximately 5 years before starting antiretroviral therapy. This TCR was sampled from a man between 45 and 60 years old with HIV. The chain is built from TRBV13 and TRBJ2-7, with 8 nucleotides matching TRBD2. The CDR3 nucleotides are TGTGCCAGCAGCTTAGGCCGGGGAGCGGGGGTCTACGAGCAGTACTTC. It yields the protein CASSLGRGAGVYEQYF.